This T cell receptor (beta chain) was captured by sequencing in a study of chemoradiotherapy in HPV16-positive cancers. Study summary: Candidate HPV-specific clones and shared TCR motifs came from a couple of HPV16-positive patients.

General observations from the study: For HPV16-positive patients, expanding HPV-responsive T cells associated with longer recurrence-free survival. During treatment, candidate HPV-specific clones and E7-related motifs expanded in tumor.

The sample holds a few counts of this clone. Antigen specificity is unknown. Sequencing was performed with immunoSEQ multiplex PCR; in TCRdb, only in-frame clones are kept and a portion is missing. The table lists 20,000 to 25,000 clones, 80% to 90% of them singletons, with less than 2.5% in the top ten. V was trimmed by 8 bases and J by 2 bases, leaving 13 bases between them. The germline CDR1 and CDR2 sequences are KGHSH and LQKENI. The CDR3 has 13 amino acids. The chain combines TRBV18 with TRBJ2-7; D unresolved. The clonotype was recovered from a human donor with HPV-associated anogenital cancer. The starting material was blood, obtained from a patient who underwent chemoradiotherapy. CDR3 sequence reads: CASQPLPTYEQYF. The DNA for the CDR3 is TGTGCCAGCCAACCCCTCCCGACCTACGAGCAGTACTTC.